The entry that follows covers one T cell receptor (beta chain) sequence. As processed by the authors: Scientists estimated how many nucleated cells there were by amplifying reference gene primers. The repertoire was sequenced with immunoSEQ multiplex PCR; TCRdb's copy has only in-frame clones and lacks some. The D gene and trimming were derived from the DNA, and the V and J assignments and clone size from that table. Of approximately 200,000 clones in the sample, about 88% were seen once. These data are taken from a study of blood T cell repertoires in COVID-19. Looking at the study overall: From the United States, Italy and Spain came samples of acute and convalescent COVID-19. T cells, B-cell-depleted T cells, or PBMCs supplied cDNA or gDNA.

The CDR3 is made up of 13 amino acids. The germline V and J ends were trimmed by 5 bases and 5 bases, with 13 bases remaining between them. Germline V gene sequence: CDR1 SEHNR, CDR2 FQNEAQ (reference sequence). The clonotype originates from a man aged 70 or older with acute or convalescent COVID-19. The chain recombines TRBV7-9 with TRBJ2-7; maybe TRBD1 (5 bases). What was sequenced was peripheral blood. This CDR3 reads CASSMTVTHEQYF. The CDR3 DNA sequence: TGTGCCAGCAGCATGACAGTTACTCACGAGCAGTACTTC.